This record looks at one TCR beta chain sequence and its context. Its target antigen remains unknown. No much larger clonotype is one base removed from it; base qualities were not supplied. The entry originates in a study of molecular identifiers for immune sequencing clone quantification (dated by TCRdb to 2016 to 2019). Looking at the study overall: For a replicate experiment, RNA from around 20,000 or 100,000 naive CD8 T cells was divided into five aliquots, of which four were sequenced. This methods study used CD8 T cells to benchmark TCR RNA copy counting and molecular-identifier clustering-based TCR repertoire sequencing (MIDCIRS).

Libraries of naive CD8 T cells were built from anywhere between roughly 17,000 and 1,100,000 sorted cells, with 10%, 30% or 50% of the purified RNA used. On a BD FACSAria II, naive CD8 T cells were FACS-sorted as CD8+CD4-CCR7+CD45RA+ and collected into RLT Plus buffer. To test detection sensitivity, Jurkat RNA equal to ten TCR copies was added to samples of about 17,000-1,100,000 naive CD8 T cells. Enrichment of CD8 T cells was done with RosetteSep CD8+ T Cell Enrichment Cocktail plus Ficoll-Paque, and ACK red cell lysis came afterward. The research as a whole found: The naive libraries included spiked-in Jurkat TCR RNA (roughly nine copies' worth), and this Jurkat TCR RNA is not part of the donor repertoire. Modeling estimated roughly 3.2 recovered TCR RNA copies per cell, compared with 9.5 to 10 by digital PCR, which implies about 32% capture efficiency. When barcode sub-clustering was left out, chimeric consensus sequences inflated TCR diversity, with chimeras reaching as high as 47%. A single cell's worth of spiked-in Jurkat TCR RNA was reported detectable even among under 1.3 million naive CD8 T cells. Highly expanded clone sizes could be underestimated if identical TCR molecules share a barcode. In CMV-specific effector cells, over 97% of molecules were held by clones above 20 RNA copies, whereas under 1% of molecules were held by such clones in naive cells.

The method behind the library was PCR. The data were produced on an Illumina HiSeq 4000. Bulk TCR libraries were generated as previously described, with the TCR primers listed in Table S5 used. Total RNA was purified with the Qiagen AllPrep DNA/RNA kit. Before any analysis, reads coming from multiple sequencing runs of the same library were combined into one pool. Per the source publication's procedure: Only reads with exact TCR constant sequence were kept, trimmed to 150 nt, and grouped by their 12-nt molecular barcodes. Reads inside each barcode group were sub-clustered using a 15% Levenshtein threshold, and a quality-weighted consensus sequence was constructed for each RNA molecule. Non-functional sequences were filtered out, along with any lower-count sequence sitting one edit away from another sequence. Based on a fit of two negative binomial distributions, barcode sub-clusters having less than 20% of the maximum read count were discarded. TCRdb passed the public sequencing reads through fastp at Q25 and MiXCR, retaining productive beta sequences. CDR3 protein sequences are deduplicated, and each keeps its most common genes and DNA. TCRdb, rather than the study authors, made the V and J calls. Present in this sample are just over 35,000 distinct CDR3 sequences, about a fifth of which were seen just once. Approximately 1% of the sample rests with the top ten.

From its cysteine to its phenylalanine, the CDR3 spans 17 amino acids. This entry keeps only the CDR3 DNA: 51 bases, framed from base 1. Relative to germline, V is missing 5 bases and J is missing 1 base, with 11 bases of the junction outside any gene match. The rearrangement joined TRBV12-3 or TRBV12-4 to TRBJ2-1; 7 of the junction bases match TRBD2. The sample comprised naive CD8+ T cells from blood, with Jurkat cell RNA spiked in. The cell subset or site label corresponds to: FACS-sorted CD8+CD4-CCR7+CD45RA+ naive T cells. The receptor was isolated from a human donor in good health. Some libraries in this study had Jurkat cell RNA spiked in. CDR3 loop: CASSIIGERGSYNEQFF. The DNA sequence follows: TGTGCCAGCAGTATCATTGGGGAGCGGGGATCCTACAATGAGCAGTTCTTC.